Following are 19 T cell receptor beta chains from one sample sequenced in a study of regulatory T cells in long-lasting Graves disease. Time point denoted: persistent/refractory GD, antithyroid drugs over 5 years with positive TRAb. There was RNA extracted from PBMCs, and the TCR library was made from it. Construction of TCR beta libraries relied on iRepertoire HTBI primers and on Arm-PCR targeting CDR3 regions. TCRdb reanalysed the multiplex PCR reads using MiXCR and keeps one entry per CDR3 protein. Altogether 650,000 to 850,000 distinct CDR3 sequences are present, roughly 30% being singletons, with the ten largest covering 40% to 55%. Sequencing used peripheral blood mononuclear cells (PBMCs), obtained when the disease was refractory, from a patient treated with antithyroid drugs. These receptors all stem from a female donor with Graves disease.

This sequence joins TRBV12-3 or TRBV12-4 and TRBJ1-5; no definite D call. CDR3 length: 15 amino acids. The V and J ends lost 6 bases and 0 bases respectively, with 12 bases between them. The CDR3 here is CASRAAIYSNQPQHF. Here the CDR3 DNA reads TGTGCCAGCAGAGCCGCAATCTATAGCAATCAGCCCCAGCATTTT.

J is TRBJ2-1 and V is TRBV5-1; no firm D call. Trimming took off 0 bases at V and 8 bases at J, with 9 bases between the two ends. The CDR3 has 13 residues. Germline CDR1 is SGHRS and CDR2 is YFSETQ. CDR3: CASSLAFGDEQFF. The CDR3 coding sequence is TGCGCCAGCAGCTTGGCCTTTGGGGATGAGCAGTTCTTC.

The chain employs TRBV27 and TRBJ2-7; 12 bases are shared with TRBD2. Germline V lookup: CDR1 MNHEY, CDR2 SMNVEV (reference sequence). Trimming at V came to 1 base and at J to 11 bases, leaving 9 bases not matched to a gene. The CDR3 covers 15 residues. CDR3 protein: CASSLFSLAGGLEYF. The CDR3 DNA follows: TGTGCCAGCAGTTTATTCTCCCTAGCGGGAGGGCTAGAGTACTTC.

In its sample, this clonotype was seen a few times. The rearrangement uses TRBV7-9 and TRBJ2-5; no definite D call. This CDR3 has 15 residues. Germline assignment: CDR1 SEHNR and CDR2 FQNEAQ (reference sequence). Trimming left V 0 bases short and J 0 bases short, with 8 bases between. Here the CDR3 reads CASSLAQEYQETQYF. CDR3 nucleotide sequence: TGTGCCAGCAGCTTAGCCCAAGAGTACCAAGAGACCCAGTACTTC.

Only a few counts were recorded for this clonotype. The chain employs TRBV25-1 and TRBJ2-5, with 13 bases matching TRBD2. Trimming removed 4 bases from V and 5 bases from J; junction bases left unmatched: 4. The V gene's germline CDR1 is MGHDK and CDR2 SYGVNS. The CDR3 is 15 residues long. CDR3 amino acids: CASSAGTSGKETQYF. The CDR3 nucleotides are TGTGCCAGCAGTGCCGGGACTAGCGGGAAGGAGACCCAGTACTTC.

DNA of the CDR3: TGTGCCAGCAGTGAAGTCAGGCGGAACTATGGCTACACCTTC. Residues: CASSEVRRNYGYTF. The J gene is TRBJ1-2, the V gene TRBV6-1; D is unresolved. The CDR3 has 14 residues. The germline gives CDR1 MNHNS, CDR2 SASEGT. Trimming left V 1 base short and J 2 bases short, with 8 bases between.

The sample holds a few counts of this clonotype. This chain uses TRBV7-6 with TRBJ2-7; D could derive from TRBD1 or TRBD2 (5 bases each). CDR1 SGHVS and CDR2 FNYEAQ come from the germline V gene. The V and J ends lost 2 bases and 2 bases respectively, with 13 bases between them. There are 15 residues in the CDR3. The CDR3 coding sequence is TGTGCCAGCAGCTTACACCGGGACCGCACCTACGAGCAGTACTTC. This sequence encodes CASSLHRDRTYEQYF.

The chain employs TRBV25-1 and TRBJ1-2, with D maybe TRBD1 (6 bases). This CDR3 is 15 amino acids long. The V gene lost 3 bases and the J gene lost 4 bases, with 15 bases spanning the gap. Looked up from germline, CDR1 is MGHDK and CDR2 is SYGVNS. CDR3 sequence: CASSDQGQGFYGYTF. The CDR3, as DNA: TGTGCCAGCAGTGATCAAGGGCAGGGGTTCTATGGCTACACCTTC.

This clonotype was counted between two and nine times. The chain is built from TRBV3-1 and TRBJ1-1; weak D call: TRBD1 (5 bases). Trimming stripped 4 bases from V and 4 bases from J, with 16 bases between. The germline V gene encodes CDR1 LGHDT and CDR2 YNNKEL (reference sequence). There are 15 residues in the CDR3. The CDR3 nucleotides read TGTGCCAGCAGCCCAAGGGGTGCGGGGAGCACTGAAGCTTTCTTT. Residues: CASSPRGAGSTEAFF.

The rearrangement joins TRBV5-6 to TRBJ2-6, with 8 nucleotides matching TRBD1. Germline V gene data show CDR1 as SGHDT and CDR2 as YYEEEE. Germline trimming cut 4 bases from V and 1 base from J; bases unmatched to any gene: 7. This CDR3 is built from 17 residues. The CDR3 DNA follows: TGTGCCAGCAGCCTACGGACAGGGCTATCTGGGGCCAACGTCCTGACTTTC. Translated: CASSLRTGLSGANVLTF.

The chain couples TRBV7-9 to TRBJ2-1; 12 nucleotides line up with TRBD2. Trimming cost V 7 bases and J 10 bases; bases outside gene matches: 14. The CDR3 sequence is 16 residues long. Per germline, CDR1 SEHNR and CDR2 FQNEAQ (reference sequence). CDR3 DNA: TGTGCCAGCACCCTCGGGGGACTAGCGGGCATCAGGGAGCAGTTCTTC. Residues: CASTLGGLAGIREQFF.

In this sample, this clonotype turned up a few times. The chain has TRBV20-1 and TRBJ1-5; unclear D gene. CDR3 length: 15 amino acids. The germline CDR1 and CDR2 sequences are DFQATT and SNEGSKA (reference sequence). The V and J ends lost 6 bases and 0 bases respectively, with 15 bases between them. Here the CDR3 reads CSAQSATYSNQPQHF. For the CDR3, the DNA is TGCAGTGCCCAATCCGCTACCTATAGCAATCAGCCCCAGCATTTT.

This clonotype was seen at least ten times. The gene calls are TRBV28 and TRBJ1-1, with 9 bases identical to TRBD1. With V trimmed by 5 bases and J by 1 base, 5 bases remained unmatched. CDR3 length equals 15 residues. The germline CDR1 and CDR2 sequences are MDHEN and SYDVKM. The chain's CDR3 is CASSVRDRENTEAFF. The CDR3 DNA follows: TGTGCCAGCAGTGTCCGGGACAGGGAGAACACTGAAGCTTTCTTT.

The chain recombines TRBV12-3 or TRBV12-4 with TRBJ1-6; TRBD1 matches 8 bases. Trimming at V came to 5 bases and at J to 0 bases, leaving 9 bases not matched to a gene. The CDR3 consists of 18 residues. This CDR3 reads CASSPRGQGSSYNSPLHF. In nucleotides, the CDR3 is TGTGCCAGCAGTCCCCGAGGACAGGGATCCTCCTATAATTCACCCCTCCACTTT.

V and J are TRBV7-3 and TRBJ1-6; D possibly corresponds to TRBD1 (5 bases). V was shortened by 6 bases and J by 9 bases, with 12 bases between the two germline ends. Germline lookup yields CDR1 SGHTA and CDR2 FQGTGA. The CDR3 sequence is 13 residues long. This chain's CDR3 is CASSQGRGSPLHF. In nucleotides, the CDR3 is TGTGCCAGCAGTCAGGGCCGGGGTTCACCCCTCCACTTT. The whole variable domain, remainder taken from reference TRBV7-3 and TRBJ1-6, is GAGVSQTPSNKVTEKGKYVELRCDPISGHTALYWYRQSLGQGPEFLIYFQGTGAADDSGLPNDRFFAVRPEGSVSTLKIQRTERGDSAVYLCASSQGRGSPLHFGNGTRLTVT.

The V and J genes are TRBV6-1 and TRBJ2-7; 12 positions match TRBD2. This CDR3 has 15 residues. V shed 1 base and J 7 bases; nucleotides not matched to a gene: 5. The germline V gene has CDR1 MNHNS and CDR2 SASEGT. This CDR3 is CASSEGLAGAWEQYF. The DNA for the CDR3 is TGTGCCAGCAGTGAAGGACTAGCGGGAGCATGGGAGCAGTACTTC.

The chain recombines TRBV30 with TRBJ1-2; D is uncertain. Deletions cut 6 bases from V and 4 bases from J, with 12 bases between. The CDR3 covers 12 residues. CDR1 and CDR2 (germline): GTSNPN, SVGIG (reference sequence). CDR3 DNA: TGTGCCTGCCAAGGCGTCATCTATGGCTACACCTTC. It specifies CACQGVIYGYTF.

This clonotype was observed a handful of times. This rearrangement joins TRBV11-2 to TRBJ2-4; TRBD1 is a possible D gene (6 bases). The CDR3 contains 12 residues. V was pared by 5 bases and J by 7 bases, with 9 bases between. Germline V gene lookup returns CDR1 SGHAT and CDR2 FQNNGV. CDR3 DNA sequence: TGTGCCAGCAGCCAAACAGGGAACATTCAGTACTTC. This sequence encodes CASSQTGNIQYF.

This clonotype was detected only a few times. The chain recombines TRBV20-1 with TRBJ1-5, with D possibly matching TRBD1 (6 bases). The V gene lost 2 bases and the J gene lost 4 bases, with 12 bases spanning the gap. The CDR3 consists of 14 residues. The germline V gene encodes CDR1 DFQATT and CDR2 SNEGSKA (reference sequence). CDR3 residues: CSARPGTPNQPQHF. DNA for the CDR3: TGCAGTGCTAGACCGGGGACACCTAATCAGCCCCAGCATTTT.